This TCR beta chain came from a study of metastatic and nonmetastatic thyroid tumors. V was pared by 4 bases and J by 2 bases, with 14 bases between. This CDR3 is built from 15 residues. CDR1 is SGHDT and CDR2 is YYEEEE in the germline V gene. From the PCR reads, TCRdb re-called clones with MiXCR. The sample has some 20,000 clones, 36% seen once. This clone was seen a handful of times. Nobody among the patients had been given any treatment before thyroid surgery. The chain recombines TRBV5-6 with TRBJ2-3; weak D call: TRBD2 (6 bases). This clonotype was obtained from a female donor with papillary thyroid cancer or a benign thyroid nodule (not recorded which). Some clones in this sample may be carry-over from other donors' samples. The sequenced material came from tumor tissue. CDR3 region: CASSPEEGYTDTQYF. DNA for the CDR3: TGTGCCAGCAGCCCCGAGGAGGGTTACACAGATACGCAGTATTTT.